One T cell receptor beta chain is described in this entry. The antigen is undetermined. Germline CDR1 is SGHRS and CDR2 is YFSETQ. V dropped 3 bases and J dropped 0; count of bases not matched to a gene: 12. The CDR3 has 18 residues. The data derive from a study of CD4 T cells in relation to SARS-CoV-2 and coronaviruses. Clones were read by immunoSEQ multiplex PCR, and TCRdb kept only the in-frame ones, dropping some. The table has 38,000 or so clones, roughly 83% seen once. The chain employs TRBV5-1 and TRBJ1-1; 9 bases map to TRBD1. The clonotype comes from an adult with COVID-19. Sequencing used naive CD4+ T cells from PBMCs, cultured in vitro. This sample's subset: naive CD4+ T cells isolated by negative enrichment. CDR3 in amino acids: CASSSKQQGALMNTEAFF. The CDR3 DNA follows: TGCGCCAGCAGCTCCAAGCAACAGGGGGCCCTAATGAACACTGAAGCTTTCTTT. Using reference TRBV5-1 and TRBJ1-1 for the parts outside the CDR3, the full variable domain is KAGVTQTPRYLIKTRGQQVTLSCSPISGHRSVSWYQQTPGQGLQFLFEYFSETQRNKGNFPGRFSGRQFSNSRSEMNVSTLELGDSALYLCASSSKQQGALMNTEAFFGQGTRLTVV.